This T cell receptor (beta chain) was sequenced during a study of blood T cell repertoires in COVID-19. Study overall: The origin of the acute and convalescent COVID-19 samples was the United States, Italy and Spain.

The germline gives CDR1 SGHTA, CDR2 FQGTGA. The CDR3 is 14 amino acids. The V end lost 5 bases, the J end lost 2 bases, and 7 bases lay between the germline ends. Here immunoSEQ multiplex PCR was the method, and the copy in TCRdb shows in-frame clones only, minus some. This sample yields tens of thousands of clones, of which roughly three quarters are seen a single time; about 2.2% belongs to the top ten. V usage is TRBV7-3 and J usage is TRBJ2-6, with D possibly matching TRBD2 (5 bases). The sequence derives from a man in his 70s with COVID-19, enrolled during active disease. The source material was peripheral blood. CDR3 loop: CASSTGTGANVLTF. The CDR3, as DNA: TGTGCCAGCAGCACCGGGACTGGGGCCAACGTCCTGACTTTC.